These T cell receptor beta chains were read from a single sample in a study of T cell changes during pregnancy in multiple sclerosis. Method: immunoSEQ multiplex PCR; TCRdb's copy keeps in-frame clones and lacks some. The sample lists over 60,000 clones, 85% to 95% seen once, with 1% in the top ten. The sequencing here drew on peripheral blood, taken in the first trimester of pregnancy. The receptors stem from a female donor with multiple sclerosis, enrolled in a pregnancy study. The CDR3 runs from the conserved cysteine through the conserved F or W. A D gene is named only where the DNA matches it firmly.

v_call	d_call	j_call	cdr3_nt	cdr3_aa
TRBV4-3	-	TRBJ1-2	TGCGCCAGCAGCCAAGGTCGTAACTATGGCTACACCTTC	CASSQGRNYGYTF
TRBV6-6	TRBD2	TRBJ2-1	TGTGCCAGCAGTTACTCCCAAACGGGGGGCAATGAGCAGTTCTTC	CASSYSQTGGNEQFF
TRBV12-5	-	TRBJ2-2	TGTGCTAGTGGTTTGGTACTCGGGTCCCGAACGGTCACCGGGGAGCTGTTTTTT	CASGLVLGSRTVTGELFF
TRBV5-4	TRBD1	TRBJ1-1	TGTGCCAGCAGCTCCTACAGGGGTTCAATGAACACTGAAGCTTTCTTT	CASSSYRGSMNTEAFF
TRBV10-3	-	TRBJ1-6	TGTGCCATCAGTGAGGTCAGTACACCCCTCCACTTT	CAISEVSTPLHF
TRBV7-3	-	TRBJ2-5	TGTGCCAGCAGCTACGGCCCAGGGTCGGAGACCCAGTACTTC	CASSYGPGSETQYF
TRBV27	TRBD1	TRBJ1-6	TGTGCCAGCAGTTTATTAGGACAGGGGAGAAATTCACCCCTCCACTTT	CASSLLGQGRNSPLHF
TRBV6-1	TRBD2	TRBJ2-7	TGTGCCAGCACCCCCGTAGCGGGGGCCTCCTACGAGCAGTACTTC	CASTPVAGASYEQYF
TRBV11-3	TRBD2	TRBJ2-1	TGTGCCAGCAGCTTAGGCCGCGGGAGTTTGAATGAGCAGTTCTTC	CASSLGRGSLNEQFF
TRBV6-6	-	TRBJ1-5	TGTGCCAGCACTGCTGGGGGGGCCCAGCCCCAGCATTTT	CASTAGGAQPQHF
TRBV28	TRBD1	TRBJ2-5	TGTGCCAGCAGTACGACAGGGGGTACAGAGACCCAGTACTTC	CASSTTGGTETQYF
TRBV2	-	TRBJ1-4	TGTGCCAGCAACGCGGGGGGCAAGGGATTCTTCTTT	CASNAGGKGFFF
TRBV19	-	TRBJ2-5	TGTGCCGCTCAGGGGACCCTCGGTGAGACCCAGTACTTC	CAAQGTLGETQYF
TRBV7-9	TRBD1	TRBJ1-5	TGTGCCAGCAGCGCTGGACAGGGTAATCAGCCCCAGCATTTT	CASSAGQGNQPQHF
TRBV9	-	TRBJ2-2	TGTGCCAGCAGCACCTTGCCGGGACTTCACACCGGGGAGCTGTTTTTT	CASSTLPGLHTGELFF
TRBV2	-	TRBJ1-4	TGTGCCAGTTGGCCGCGGAGGCCAACTAATGAAAAACTGTTTTTT	CASWPRRPTNEKLFF
TRBV4-1	-	TRBJ2-7	TGCGCCAGCAGCCAAGGTCTGTTTAGCTCCTACGAGCAGTACTTC	CASSQGLFSSYEQYF
TRBV5-4	TRBD2	TRBJ2-5	TGTGCCAGCAGCTCGCCCCGGGGGGGAGTGGCGGAGACCCAGTACTTC	CASSSPRGGVAETQYF
TRBV6-5	TRBD1	TRBJ1-1	TGTGCCAGCAGTCCCAGGGACAGTCTGAACACTGAAGCTTTCTTT	CASSPRDSLNTEAFF
TRBV4-1	TRBD2	TRBJ2-7	TGCGCCAGCAGCCAAGAGGGAACTAGCGGGAGTTACGAGCAGTACTTC	CASSQEGTSGSYEQYF
TRBV15	-	TRBJ2-3	TGTGCCACCAGCAGCCCCAGGGGACGATCCACAGATACGCAGTATTTT	CATSSPRGRSTDTQYF
TRBV4-1	TRBD2	TRBJ2-1	TGCGCCAGCAGCCAAGATATCGGGCTAGCGGCCGGTGAGCAGTTCTTC	CASSQDIGLAAGEQFF
TRBV7-6	-	TRBJ2-1	TGTGCCAGCAGCGGAGCGGGTAGAAACCACAATGAGCAGTTCTTC	CASSGAGRNHNEQFF
TRBV20-1	-	TRBJ2-3	TGCAGTTTATCAGAGGCAGATACGCAGTATTTT	CSLSEADTQYF
TRBV19	TRBD1	TRBJ2-7	TGTGCCAGTAGTAGCCCGGGACAGGGATCCTACGAGCAGTACTTC	CASSSPGQGSYEQYF
TRBV4-1	-	TRBJ1-2	TGCGCCAGCAGCCAAGGGGGGGTTTCAACTTGGGGCTATGGCTACACCTTC	CASSQGGVSTWGYGYTF
TRBV5-4	TRBD1	TRBJ2-1	TGTGCCAGCAGCCCCCCTAGACAGGGGCCTTACAATGAGCAGTTCTTC	CASSPPRQGPYNEQFF
TRBV5-1	TRBD1	TRBJ1-4	TGCGCCAGCAGCCCCAGGACAGGGAACGAGGAAAAACTGTTTTTT	CASSPRTGNEEKLFF
TRBV4-3	TRBD1	TRBJ1-6	TGCGCCAGCAGCCAAGACTCGACAGGGGGATTGGCCCTCCACTTT	CASSQDSTGGLALHF
TRBV5-1	-	TRBJ1-4	TGCGCCAGCAGCTTGGGGCAGTTAACTAATGAAAAACTGTTTTTT	CASSLGQLTNEKLFF
TRBV9	TRBD2	TRBJ2-1	TGTGCCAGCAGCCCAGGCCTAGCGGGAGGCTTAAATGAGCAGTTCTTC	CASSPGLAGGLNEQFF